These T cell receptor beta chains were read from a single sample in a study of blood T cell repertoires in COVID-19. Method: immunoSEQ multiplex PCR; TCRdb's copy keeps in-frame clones and lacks some. The profile shows about 120,000 clones, roughly 88% of them singletons. The sample taken for sequencing was peripheral blood. Receptors originate from a man aged 35 to 55 with acute or convalescent COVID-19. The CDR3 runs from the conserved cysteine through the conserved F or W. Each record gives: clone size, J gene, V gene, D gene, CDR3 DNA, CDR3 protein. D genes are given only for firm matches. Not all rows give a size; the values are once, few, many and, for expanded clones, a class.

-,TRBJ1-5,TRBV2,TRBD1,TGTGCCAGCAGTGAGGGACAGTTTAGCAATCAGCCCCAGCATTTT,CASSEGQFSNQPQHF
-,TRBJ1-5,TRBV29-1,-,TGCAGCGTTTCCGACAGGAGCAATCAGCCCCAGCATTTT,CSVSDRSNQPQHF
-,TRBJ2-3,TRBV7-7,-,TGTGCCAGCAGCTTAGGCAGGGGGGGCACAGATACGCAGTATTTT,CASSLGRGGTDTQYF
-,TRBJ2-1,TRBV27,TRBD2,TGTGCCAGCAGTTTCCTTGGACTAGCGGGGGACAATGAGCAGTTCTTC,CASSFLGLAGDNEQFF
-,TRBJ1-3,TRBV18,-,TGTGCCAGCTCACCCGAGTTACCGAACTCTGGAAACACCATATATTTT,CASSPELPNSGNTIYF
-,TRBJ1-2,TRBV7-9,-,TGTGCCAGCAGCTTTGGGCAGGGCCACTATGGCTACACCTTC,CASSFGQGHYGYTF
-,TRBJ1-4,TRBV5-1,-,TGCGCCAGCGCTATTGGGCAGACTGAAAAACTGTTTTTT,CASAIGQTEKLFF
-,TRBJ2-3,TRBV2,TRBD2,TGTGCCAGCAATCCCCTAGCGGTATTAGGGATGAAGAGCACAGATACGCAGTATTTT,CASNPLAVLGMKSTDTQYF
-,TRBJ1-5,TRBV19,-,TGTGCCTCGAACGCTCACAGGGAGGGTCAGCCCCAGCATTTT,CASNAHREGQPQHF
-,TRBJ1-4,TRBV3-1/TRBV3-2,TRBD1,TGTGCCAGCAGCGAACAGGGGGCGAGTGAAAAACTGTTTTTT,CASSEQGASEKLFF
few,TRBJ1-4,TRBV3-1/TRBV3-2,-,TGTGCCAGCAGCCAAGATCGGTTGGGAGGGGGTAATGAAAAACTGTTTTTT,CASSQDRLGGGNEKLFF
once,TRBJ2-5,TRBV12-5,-,TGTGCTAGTGGTTTAGACAGAAGACCTCTTGAGACCCAGTACTTC,CASGLDRRPLETQYF
-,TRBJ1-5,TRBV19,-,TGTGCCAGTAGCCTGACAGATAATCAGCCCCAGCATTTT,CASSLTDNQPQHF
-,TRBJ2-3,TRBV5-1,TRBD1,TGCGCCAGCAGGGGGGACAGGGGTAACACAGATACGCAGTATTTT,CASRGDRGNTDTQYF
-,TRBJ2-1,TRBV9,-,TGTGCCAGCAGCGCCGCCGGTAGCCGCTCCTACAATGAGCAGTTCTTC,CASSAAGSRSYNEQFF
-,TRBJ2-5,TRBV27,TRBD2,TGTGCCAGCAGATCGCGGACTAGCGAACTCCAAGAGACCCAGTACTTC,CASRSRTSELQETQYF
-,TRBJ1-2,TRBV2,-,TGTGCCAGCAGTGTAAATCCTGATGGTGTGGGGCCGACTAACTATGGCTACACCTTC,CASSVNPDGVGPTNYGYTF
-,TRBJ1-5,TRBV5-6,TRBD1,TGTGCCAGCAGCTTCAGGACAGGGGGACATCAGCCCCAGCATTTT,CASSFRTGGHQPQHF
-,TRBJ2-1,TRBV7-9,TRBD2,TGTGCCAGCAGGGGGGGGACTTCCGCCTACAATGAGCAGTTCTTC,CASRGGTSAYNEQFF
-,TRBJ2-3,TRBV29-1,TRBD2,TGCAGCGTTGAGTCCAGCGGGGGGGCCGATACGCAGTATTTT,CSVESSGGADTQYF
-,TRBJ2-7,TRBV6-5,-,TGTGCCACCAACCGGGGTCCCTACGAGCAGTACTTC,CATNRGPYEQYF
-,TRBJ1-1,TRBV18,-,TGTGCCAGCCGCTATCAGGGGAACTTGAACACTGAAGCTTTCTTT,CASRYQGNLNTEAFF
-,TRBJ2-1,TRBV29-1,TRBD2,TGCAGCGTTGGACCGAAAGCGGGACCCTCCTACAATGAGCAGTTCTTC,CSVGPKAGPSYNEQFF
-,TRBJ1-4,TRBV19,-,TGTGCCAGTAGTATAGTGGCCAGGGAAGGAGAAAAACTGTTTTTT,CASSIVAREGEKLFF
few,TRBJ1-2,TRBV7-2,-,TGTGCCAGCAGCTTAGCGTCGACAGGAAAAGATGGCTACACCTTC,CASSLASTGKDGYTF
few,TRBJ1-6,TRBV7-9,TRBD1,TGTGCCAGCAGCCGGGACAGTCTGAGCTCCTATAATTCACCCCTCCACTTT,CASSRDSLSSYNSPLHF
-,TRBJ2-1,TRBV5-6,-,TGTGCCAGCAGCTTGGCCGCGCGGAACCCCAATGAGCAGTTCTTC,CASSLAARNPNEQFF
-,TRBJ2-5,TRBV7-2,TRBD1,TGTGCCAGCAGCTGGACAGGGTCGGAGACCCAGTACTTC,CASSWTGSETQYF
-,TRBJ1-6,TRBV30,-,TGTGCCCGAGGAGGGAGTAATTCACCCCTCCACTTT,CARGGSNSPLHF
-,TRBJ1-2,TRBV27,TRBD1,TGTGCCAGCAGTCCCGGGACAGGGAACGGCTACACCTTC,CASSPGTGNGYTF
-,TRBJ2-1,TRBV19,TRBD2,TGTGCCAGTAGTATGAAGCGGGGAAACTACAATGAGCAGTTCTTC,CASSMKRGNYNEQFF
-,TRBJ2-2,TRBV25-1,-,TGTGCCAGCCAGGACAGACACACCGGGGAGCTGTTTTTT,CASQDRHTGELFF
-,TRBJ2-7,TRBV7-9,TRBD1,TGTGCCAGCAGCTTACCCGAGACAGGGGGCGATCCCTACGAGCAGTACTTC,CASSLPETGGDPYEQYF
-,TRBJ2-5,TRBV30,-,TGTGCCTGGAGTGTACGGGGGGAGACCCAGTACTTC,CAWSVRGETQYF
-,TRBJ1-6,TRBV11-3,-,TGTGCCAGCAGCTTAGATCCAGGCCCGAGCTCCTATAATTCACCCCTCCACTTT,CASSLDPGPSSYNSPLHF
-,TRBJ1-5,TRBV29-1,TRBD1,TGCAGCGTCGGGACAGACAATAATCAGCCCCAGCATTTT,CSVGTDNNQPQHF
-,TRBJ2-1,TRBV4-3,TRBD2,TGCGCCAGCAGCCATCGACTAGCGGGGTTATATGAGCAGTTCTTC,CASSHRLAGLYEQFF
-,TRBJ2-1,TRBV27,-,TGTGCCAGCAGTTTATCCTGGACTCAGCTAGTCTACAATGAGCAGTTCTTC,CASSLSWTQLVYNEQFF
-,TRBJ1-1,TRBV6-6,-,TGTGCCAGCAGTTACCGGGGAGGAATTGAAGCTTTCTTT,CASSYRGGIEAFF
-,TRBJ2-7,TRBV5-1,TRBD2,TGCGCCAGCAGCTTGGGGACTAGCGGATACGAGCAGTACTTC,CASSLGTSGYEQYF
once,TRBJ1-2,TRBV6-5,-,TGTGCCAGCAGCCGGACACCGGAGAGCTATGGCTACACCTTC,CASSRTPESYGYTF
few,TRBJ1-2,TRBV5-1,TRBD1,TGCGCCAGCAGACGACTCACCGGGACAGGGCATGGCTACACCTTC,CASRRLTGTGHGYTF